The 16 T cell receptor beta chains listed next were all sequenced from one sample in a study of T cells expressing NK-cell markers. TCRdb derives one entry per CDR3 protein from the 5' RACE reads, leaving out DNA. The sample's table shows 440,000 or so distinct CDR3 sequences. The sequenced material came from blood T cells: a sorted CD56 or NKG2C T cell subset, CD4+ or CD8+ T cells, or bulk PBMC T cells (not recorded which). These receptors all stem from a woman between 18 and 75 years old in good health.

This sequence joins TRBV6-1 and TRBJ1-2; the D call of TRBD1 rests on TCRdb alone, since no DNA is present to check it. CDR1 is MNHNS, CDR2 SASEGT, per germline. CDR3 size: 15 residues. CDR3: CASSPLNEVYYGYTF.

The chain carries TRBV2 and TRBJ2-2; without DNA, the TCRdb call of TRBD2 cannot be checked. This CDR3 region has 16 residues. CDR1 and CDR2 (germline): SNHLY, FYNNEI. This CDR3 reads CASSDGWGRTTGELFF.

The CDR3 protein is CASSLYAGGHEQYF. The chain combines TRBV28 with TRBJ2-7; TCRdb outputs TRBD2, but without DNA this stays unchecked. The CDR3 consists of 14 residues. CDR1 and CDR2 (germline): MDHEN, SYDVKM.

V usage is TRBV9 and J usage is TRBJ2-2. Germline V lookup: CDR1 SGDLS, CDR2 YYNGEE. The length of the CDR3 is 14 residues. The CDR3 sequence: CASSVGSRPGELFF.

The chain recombines TRBV4-1 with TRBJ1-3. The CDR3 spans 15 residues. Germline V gene sequence: CDR1 MGHRA, CDR2 YSYEKL. The CDR3 loop is CASSRLSYSGNTIYF.

The rearrangement links TRBV29-1 to TRBJ2-7; the D gene TCRdb calls, TRBD1, cannot be checked with no DNA. The CDR3 length is 16 residues. From germline, CDR1 is SQVTM and CDR2 ANQGSEA. CDR3 amino acids: CSVERVGTGGNYEQYF.

The chain joins TRBV20-1 to TRBJ1-1; absent DNA, TCRdb's TRBD1 call cannot be checked. This CDR3 is 13 amino acids long. Germline V gene sequence: CDR1 DFQATT, CDR2 SNEGSKA (reference sequence). The CDR3 sequence is CSARETLDRESFF.

This chain joins TRBV28 and TRBJ2-6. Germline V gives CDR1 MDHEN, CDR2 SYDVKM. There are 13 residues in the CDR3. The CDR3 loop is CASRVPGANVLTF.

The V gene is TRBV5-1, the J gene TRBJ1-2. CDR1 and CDR2 from the germline V gene are SGHRS and YFSETQ. CDR3 size: 15 residues. The CDR3 loop is CASSLENDGNYGYTF.

The chain employs TRBV4-1 and TRBJ1-1; absent DNA, TCRdb's TRBD1 call cannot be checked. Looked up from germline, CDR1 is MGHRA and CDR2 is YSYEKL. The CDR3 loop spans 14 amino acids. The CDR3 sequence: CASRIPQGTPEAFF.

The chain uses TRBV9 and TRBJ2-1; TCRdb gives TRBD2 as the D gene, but with no DNA this cannot be confirmed. CDR1 is SGDLS, CDR2 YYNGEE, per germline. CDR3 size: 18 residues. CDR3: CASSVGLTSGGHYNEQFF. The variable domain in full, completed from reference TRBV9 and TRBJ2-1, reads DSGVTQTPKHLITATGQRVTLRCSPRSGDLSVYWYQQSLDQGLQFLIQYYNGEERAKGNILERFSAQQFPDLHSELNLSSLELGDSALYFCASSVGLTSGGHYNEQFFGPGTRLTVL.

The rearrangement uses TRBV20-1 and TRBJ2-3; TCRdb gives TRBD2 as the D gene, but with no DNA this cannot be confirmed. The germline gives CDR1 DFQATT, CDR2 SNEGSKA (reference sequence). This CDR3 is built from 18 residues. CDR3: CSAGATSGSGLVTDTQYF.

This chain joins TRBV7-6 and TRBJ2-5; TCRdb gives TRBD2 as the D gene, but with no DNA this cannot be confirmed. The CDR3 extends over 13 amino acids. CDR1 SGHVS and CDR2 FNYEAQ come from the germline V gene. CDR3 loop: CASSWGPEETQYF.

The rearrangement links TRBV29-1 to TRBJ2-5; absent DNA, TCRdb's TRBD1 call cannot be checked. CDR3 length: 12 residues. CDR1 is SQVTM and CDR2 is ANQGSEA in the germline V gene. CDR3 sequence reads: CSGDGGTETQYF.

The V call is TRBV5-4, the J call TRBJ2-1; the TCRdb call, TRBD1, lacks DNA for checking. Germline CDR1 and CDR2: SGHNT and YYREEE (reference sequence). There are 16 residues in the CDR3. The chain's CDR3 is CASSLAGGGNYNEQFF.

V usage is TRBV4-1 and J usage is TRBJ2-5; TCRdb's D gene call, TRBD1, goes unchecked for lack of DNA. Germline lookup yields CDR1 MGHRA and CDR2 YSYEKL. The CDR3 totals 16 residues. CDR3 in amino acids: CASSQDRGRGQETQYF.